This entry features one T cell receptor (beta chain) sequence. At least ten counts were recorded for this clonotype. Its antigen is still unknown. Qualities for individual bases were not recorded, and no much larger clone is one base off. This entry comes from a study of patients and donors after allogeneic stem cell transplantation (dated by TCRdb to the early 2020s). Based on the germline V gene, the CDR1 and CDR2 sequences are LGHNA and YNFKEQ. The junction shows trimming of 0 bases on V and 5 bases on J, plus 8 bases between the germline ends. The CDR3 covers 14 residues, taking in both the cysteine and the phenylalanine. Only CDR3 DNA remains: 42 bases, in frame from the first base. Libraries were made using RT-PCR. Sequencing used a NextSeq 550. Using fastp at Q25 and MiXCR, TCRdb reprocessed the public reads and kept productive beta chains. Rows with a matching CDR3 protein are joined into one entry that keeps the most common DNA and genes. This sample has about 960,000 distinct CDR3 sequences in its table, and more than 15% of those were observed once. The top ten clones comprise under 6.5% of the sample.

This TCR derives from a human donor who was either an allogeneic HSCT recipient or a stem cell or donor lymphocyte infusion donor (not recorded which). It is not recorded whose cells these are; they may come from a transplant donor. The source material was blood, either unsorted or a sorted T cell fraction (not recorded which). The V gene is TRBV4-2 and the J gene is TRBJ2-1; the D gene is perhaps TRBD2, on 6 matching bases. The DNA is as follows: TGTGCCAGCAGCCAAGACCGACTAGACAATGAGCAGTTCTTC. Its translation is CASSQDRLDNEQFF.